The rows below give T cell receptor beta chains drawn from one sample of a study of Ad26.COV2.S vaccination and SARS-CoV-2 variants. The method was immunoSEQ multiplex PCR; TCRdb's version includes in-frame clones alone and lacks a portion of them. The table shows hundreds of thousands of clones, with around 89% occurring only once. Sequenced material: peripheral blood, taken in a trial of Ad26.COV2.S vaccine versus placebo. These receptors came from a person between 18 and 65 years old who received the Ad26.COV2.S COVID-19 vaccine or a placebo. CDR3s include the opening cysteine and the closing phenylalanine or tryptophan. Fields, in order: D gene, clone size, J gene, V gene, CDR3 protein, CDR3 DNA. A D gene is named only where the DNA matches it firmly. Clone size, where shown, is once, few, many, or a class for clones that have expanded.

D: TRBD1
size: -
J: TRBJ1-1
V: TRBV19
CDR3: CASMEHRGGYTEAFF
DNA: TGTGCCAGTATGGAGCACAGGGGGGGATACACTGAAGCTTTCTTT

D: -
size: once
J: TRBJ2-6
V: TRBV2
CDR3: CASRIRNPSGANVLTF
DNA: TGTGCCAGCAGGATCAGGAACCCCTCTGGGGCCAACGTCCTGACTTTC

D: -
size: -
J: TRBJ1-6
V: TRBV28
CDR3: CASSLFRGSGNSPLHF
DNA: TGTGCCAGCAGTTTATTCCGGGGGTCCGGGAATTCACCCCTCCACTTT

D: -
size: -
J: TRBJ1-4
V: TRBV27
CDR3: CASSPGLNEKLFF
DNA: TGTGCCAGCAGCCCGGGGCTGAATGAAAAACTGTTTTTT

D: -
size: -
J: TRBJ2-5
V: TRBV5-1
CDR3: CASSWAGRAEETQYF
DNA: TGCGCCAGCAGCTGGGCAGGCAGGGCAGAGGAGACCCAGTACTTC

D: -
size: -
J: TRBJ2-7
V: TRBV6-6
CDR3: CASSYHTSDEQYF
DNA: TGTGCCAGCAGTTACCACACTAGTGACGAGCAGTACTTC

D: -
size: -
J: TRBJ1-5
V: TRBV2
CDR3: CASSEGRSNQPQHF
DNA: TGTGCCAGCAGTGAAGGGCGGTCTAATCAGCCCCAGCATTTT

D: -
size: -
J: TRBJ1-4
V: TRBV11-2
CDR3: CASSLTGGNEKLFF
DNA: TGTGCCAGCAGCTTGACTGGAGGAAATGAAAAACTGTTTTTT

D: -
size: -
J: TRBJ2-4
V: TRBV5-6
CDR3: CASSLRHSKNIQYF
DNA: TGTGCCAGCAGCTTGAGACATTCCAAAAACATTCAGTACTTC

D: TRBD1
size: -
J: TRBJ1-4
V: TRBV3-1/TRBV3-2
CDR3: CASSPLTGGTANEKLFF
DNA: TGTGCCAGCAGCCCGCTAACAGGGGGCACAGCTAATGAAAAACTGTTTTTT

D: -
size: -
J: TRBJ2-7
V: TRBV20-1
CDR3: CSAEGNYEQYF
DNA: TGCAGTGCTGAGGGCAACTACGAGCAGTACTTC

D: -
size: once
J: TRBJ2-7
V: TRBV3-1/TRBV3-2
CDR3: CASSQEAGIDEQYF
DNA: TGTGCCAGCAGCCAAGAAGCGGGTATCGACGAGCAGTACTTC

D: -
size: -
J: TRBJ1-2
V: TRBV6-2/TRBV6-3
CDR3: CASSSTLGHGYTF
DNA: TGTGCCAGCAGTTCTACCTTGGGCCATGGCTACACCTTC

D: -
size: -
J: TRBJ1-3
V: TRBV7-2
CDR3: CASSLALHLGLGNTIYF
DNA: TGTGCCAGCAGCTTAGCCCTTCACTTAGGGCTTGGAAACACCATATATTTT

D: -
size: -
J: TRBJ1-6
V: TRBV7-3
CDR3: CASSLSPSGSSPLHF
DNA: TGTGCCAGCAGCTTGTCCCCGTCGGGGAGTTCACCCCTCCACTTT